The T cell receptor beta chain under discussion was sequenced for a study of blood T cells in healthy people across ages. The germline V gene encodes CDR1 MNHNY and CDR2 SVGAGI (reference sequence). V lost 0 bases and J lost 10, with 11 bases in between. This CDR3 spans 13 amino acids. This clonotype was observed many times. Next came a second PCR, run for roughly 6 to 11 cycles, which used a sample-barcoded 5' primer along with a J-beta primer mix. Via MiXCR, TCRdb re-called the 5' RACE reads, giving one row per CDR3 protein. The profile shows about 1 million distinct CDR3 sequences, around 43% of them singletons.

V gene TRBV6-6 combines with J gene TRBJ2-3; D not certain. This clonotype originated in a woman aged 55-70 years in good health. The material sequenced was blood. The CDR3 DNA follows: TGTGCCAGCAGTTACTCCGACTTCAATGCGCAGTATTTT. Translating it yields CASSYSDFNAQYF.